Reported below is one T cell receptor beta chain. These data belong to a study of blood T cell repertoires in COVID-19. In the study overall: Samples came from the United States, Italy and Spain, spanning acute and convalescent COVID-19.

The germline CDR1 and CDR2 sequences are MNHEY and SVGAGI. The CDR3 extends over 15 amino acids. The V gene end was trimmed by 4 bases and the J gene end by 5 bases; junction bases not matched to a gene: 9. Only in-frame clones appear in the TCRdb table, and some are missing; sequencing was by immunoSEQ multiplex PCR. The table has over 150,000 clones, about 87% seen once. V gene TRBV6-5 combines with J gene TRBJ2-5; 8 nucleotides match TRBD2. Sequencing was carried out using peripheral blood. The receptor's source is a woman in her sixties who had recovered from COVID-19. The CDR3 coding sequence is TGTGCCAGCAGTTCCGGGGGGGCGTTAGGGGAGACCCAGTACTTC. Translation: CASSSGGALGETQYF.